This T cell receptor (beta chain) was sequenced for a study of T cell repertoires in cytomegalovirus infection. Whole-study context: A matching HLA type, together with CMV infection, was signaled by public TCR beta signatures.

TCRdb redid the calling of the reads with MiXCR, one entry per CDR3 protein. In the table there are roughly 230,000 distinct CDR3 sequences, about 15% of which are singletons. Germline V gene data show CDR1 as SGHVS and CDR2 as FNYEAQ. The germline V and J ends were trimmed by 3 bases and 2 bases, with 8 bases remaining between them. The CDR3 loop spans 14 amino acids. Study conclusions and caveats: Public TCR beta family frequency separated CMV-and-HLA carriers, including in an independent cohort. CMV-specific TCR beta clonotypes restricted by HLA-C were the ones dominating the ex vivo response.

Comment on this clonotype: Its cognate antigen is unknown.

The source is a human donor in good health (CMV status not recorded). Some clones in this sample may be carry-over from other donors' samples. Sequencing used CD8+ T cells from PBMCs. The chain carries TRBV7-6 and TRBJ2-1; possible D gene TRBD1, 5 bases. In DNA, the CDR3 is TGTGCCAGCAGCTTTGACAGCCCCTACAATGAGCAGTTCTTC. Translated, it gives CASSFDSPYNEQFF.